One and the same sample provided the 14 T cell receptor beta chains below, sequenced in a study of blood T cell repertoires in COVID-19. Measured with immunoSEQ multiplex PCR; TCRdb has only the in-frame clones, and not every one. There are 200,000 to 250,000 clones in the sample; 75% to 85% occur only once, and less than 7.5% lies in the top ten. The material sequenced was peripheral blood. These receptors all stem from a woman between 50 and 59 years old with acute or convalescent COVID-19.

The chain has TRBV4-1 and TRBJ2-7; D ambiguous. Looked up from germline, CDR1 is MGHRA and CDR2 is YSYEKL. This CDR3 is built from 16 residues. The germline V and J ends were trimmed by 0 bases and 6 bases, with 18 bases remaining between them. CDR3 protein: CASSQEIGSSGGEQYF. The CDR3 DNA is TGCGCCAGCAGCCAAGAAATCGGCAGCTCAGGTGGCGAGCAGTACTTC.

The genes are TRBV28 and TRBJ1-1; D is uncertain. CDR3 length: 13 residues. V lost 5 bases to trimming and J lost 5 bases, with 12 bases between them. Germline V CDR1 and CDR2: MDHEN, SYDVKM. The CDR3 loop is CASSAPAGTEAFF. CDR3 DNA: TGTGCCAGCAGTGCTCCAGCGGGTACTGAAGCTTTCTTT.

This rearrangement joins TRBV6-5 to TRBJ1-6, with a possible D match to TRBD1 (5 bases). Germline V CDR1 and CDR2: MNHEY, SVGAGI. V lost 2 bases to trimming and J lost 6 bases, with 11 bases between them. CDR3 length: 15 residues. CDR3 nucleotide sequence: TGTGCCAGCAGTTACCGGGAGGGGACTAATTCACCCCTCCACTTT. Encoded protein: CASSYREGTNSPLHF.

This rearrangement joins TRBV13 to TRBJ2-1; maybe TRBD2 (6 bases). The CDR3 is made up of 11 amino acids. V was pared by 4 bases and J by 12 bases, with 10 bases between. Germline V gene data show CDR1 as PRHDT and CDR2 as FYEKMQ (reference sequence). The CDR3 reads CASSSTSRQFF. Here the CDR3 DNA reads TGTGCCAGCAGCTCCACTAGCCGGCAGTTCTTC.

V usage is TRBV28 and J usage is TRBJ2-7, with 9 bases fitting TRBD1. Trimming at V came to 8 bases and at J to 5 bases, leaving 16 bases not matched to a gene. Germline V gene data show CDR1 as MDHEN and CDR2 as SYDVKM. The CDR3 is 16 residues long. Here the CDR3 DNA reads TGTGCCAGCGGTCTATTTGGACAGGGGATAAGGGACGAGCAGTACTTC. Translated: CASGLFGQGIRDEQYF.

The gene calls are TRBV19 and TRBJ1-5; 9 bases fit TRBD1. The CDR3 length is 14 residues. Trimming removed 5 bases from V and 4 bases from J; junction bases left unmatched: 3. Germline CDR1 and CDR2: LNHDA and SQIVND (reference sequence). CDR3 loop: CASSWDRENQPQHF. DNA of the CDR3: TGTGCCAGTAGTTGGGACAGGGAAAATCAGCCCCAGCATTTT. The whole variable domain, remainder taken from reference TRBV19 and TRBJ1-5, is DGGITQSPKYLFRKEGQNVTLSCEQNLNHDAMYWYRQDPGQGLRLIYYSQIVNDFQKGDIAEGYSVSREKKESFPLTVTSAQKNPTAFYLCASSWDRENQPQHFGDGTRLSIL.

The genes are TRBV7-9 and TRBJ1-5; tentative D call: TRBD1 (5 bases). Germline V lookup: CDR1 SEHNR, CDR2 FQNEAQ (reference sequence). The CDR3 loop spans 12 amino acids. The V end was cut by 2 bases, the J end by 9 bases, with 8 bases between. As DNA, the CDR3 is TGTGCCAGCAGCTTATGGGGGGGGCCCCAGCATTTT. Encoded protein: CASSLWGGPQHF. Variable domain in full (rest from reference TRBV7-9 and TRBJ1-5): DTGVSQNPRHKITKRGQNVTFRCDPISEHNRLYWYRQTLGQGPEFLTYFQNEAQLEKSRLLSDRFSAERPKGSFSTLEIQRTEQGDSAMYLCASSLWGGPQHFGDGTRLSIL.

The chain couples TRBV28 to TRBJ2-3; 7 nucleotides align to TRBD1. CDR3 length equals 17 residues. Trimming removed 4 bases from V and 3 bases from J; junction bases left unmatched: 13. Germline V gene data show CDR1 as MDHEN and CDR2 as SYDVKM. CDR3 sequence reads: CASSSPPGGGQTDTQYF. Here the CDR3 DNA reads TGTGCCAGCAGTTCCCCTCCGGGTGGGGGACAGACAGATACGCAGTATTTT.

The V call is TRBV6-5, the J call TRBJ1-4, with D tentatively TRBD1 (5 bases). Per the germline V gene, CDR1 is MNHEY and CDR2 is SVGAGI. Trimming took 7 bases from V and 8 from J, leaving 17 bases between them. The CDR3 covers 14 residues. In DNA form, the CDR3 reads TGTGCCAGCATGTGGATTCAGGGTGGGGAAAAACTGTTTTTT. Protein sequence: CASMWIQGGEKLFF.

The chain employs TRBV7-9 and TRBJ1-3; perhaps TRBD1 as D (5 bases). V was clipped by 2 bases and J by 0 bases, with 8 bases between them. The germline CDR1 and CDR2 sequences are SEHNR and FQNEAQ (reference sequence). The CDR3 contains 15 residues. The CDR3 loop is CASSLLGGSGNTIYF. The CDR3 DNA is TGTGCCAGCAGCTTATTGGGGGGCTCTGGAAACACCATATATTTT.

The V and J genes are TRBV4-3 and TRBJ2-5; 7 bases align to TRBD2. V gave up 3 bases and J gave up 5 bases; unmatched junction bases: 9. The CDR3 is made up of 15 amino acids. Per germline, CDR1 LGHNA and CDR2 YSLEER. This CDR3 reads CASSHSRGSGETQYF. Here the CDR3 DNA reads TGCGCCAGCAGCCACTCAAGGGGTAGCGGGGAGACCCAGTACTTC.

This chain links TRBV5-1 with TRBJ1-2; TRBD1 matches at 11 bases. J lost 6 bases, V lost 4 bases, and 8 bases had no gene match. CDR3 length: 15 residues. Germline CDR1 is SGHRS and CDR2 is YFSETQ. CDR3 nucleotides: TGCGCCAGCAGCGAACGGACAGGGGGCGCGAATGGCTACACCTTC. This codes for CASSERTGGANGYTF.

The chain couples TRBV30 to TRBJ2-7; a possible D gene is TRBD2 (5 bases). The CDR3 has 12 residues. Trimming removed 0 bases at V and 4 bases at J, with 7 bases between. Germline V lookup: CDR1 GTSNPN, CDR2 SVGIG (reference sequence). The CDR3: CAWSVTGYEQYF. The CDR3 region has the DNA TGTGCCTGGAGTGTGACGGGATACGAGCAGTACTTC.

This clone showed up many times. V usage is TRBV5-1 and J usage is TRBJ1-2; D is unclear. The V end lost 0 bases, the J end lost 7 bases, and 13 bases lay between the germline ends. CDR3 length: 14 residues. In germline, CDR1 is SGHRS, CDR2 YFSETQ. The CDR3 spells CASSLGGGSSGYTF. The DNA for the CDR3 is TGCGCCAGCAGCTTGGGTGGAGGCTCTAGTGGCTACACCTTC.